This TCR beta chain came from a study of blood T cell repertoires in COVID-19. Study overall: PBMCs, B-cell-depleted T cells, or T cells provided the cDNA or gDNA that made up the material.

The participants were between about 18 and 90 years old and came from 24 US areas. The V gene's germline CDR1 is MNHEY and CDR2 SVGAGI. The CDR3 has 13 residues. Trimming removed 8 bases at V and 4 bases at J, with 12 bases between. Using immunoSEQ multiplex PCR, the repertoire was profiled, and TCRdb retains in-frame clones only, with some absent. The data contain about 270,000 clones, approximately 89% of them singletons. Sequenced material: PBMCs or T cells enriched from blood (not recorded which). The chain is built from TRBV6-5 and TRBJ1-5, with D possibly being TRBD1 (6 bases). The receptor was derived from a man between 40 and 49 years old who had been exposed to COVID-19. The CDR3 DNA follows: TGTGCCAGCGCCGGACAGCAAAATCAGCCCCAGCATTTT. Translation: CASAGQQNQPQHF.